This TCR beta chain emerged from a study of T cells in localized non-small cell lung cancer. Overall study findings and caveats: Peak T cell clonality was found in uninvolved adjacent lung, exceeding tumor.

The protocol was immunoSEQ multiplex PCR, while the TCRdb copy is restricted to in-frame clones and leaves out a portion. This table has about 1,500 clones, 28% appearing once. The CDR3 has 16 amino acids. Trimming at V came to 5 bases and at J to 3 bases, leaving 12 bases not matched to a gene. Germline V gives CDR1 SGHNT, CDR2 YENEEA. This clone is categorized as medium-sized. The antigen is not known. The rearrangement joins TRBV11-3 to TRBJ1-1, with TRBD1 matching over 7 bases. Sequences were derived from normal lung tissue next to the tumor, sampled before any cancer treatment. This TCR was recovered from a man between 40 and 69 years old with stage III squamous cell lung carcinoma. This chain's CDR3 is CASSQSRDRYYTEAFF. Here the CDR3 DNA reads TGTGCCAGCAGCCAATCCCGGGACAGATATTACACTGAAGCTTTCTTT. The whole variable domain, filled in from reference TRBV11-3 and TRBJ1-1, reads EAGVVQSPRYKIIEKKQPVAFWCNPISGHNTLYWYLQNLGQGPELLIRYENEEAVDDSQLPKDRFSAERLKGVDSTLKIQPAELGDSAVYLCASSQSRDRYYTEAFFGQGTRLTVV.